The 26 T cell receptor beta chains in this list originate from one sample, sequenced in a study of cytomegalovirus exposure and HLA in healthy donors. With 60 Vbeta and 13 Jbeta primers, the PCR was carried out. TCRdb's table, derived via immunoSEQ multiplex PCR, lists solely in-frame clones and lacks some. Here the sample spans 120,000 or so clones, 60% to 85% being singletons. Sequencing input: PBMCs. These receptors originate from a woman aged 40 to 50 in good health and CMV-seropositive.

The chain uses TRBV11-3 and TRBJ2-3; tentative D call: TRBD1 (8 bases). Per the germline V gene, CDR1 is SGHNT and CDR2 is YENEEA. Trimming cost V 1 base and J 1 base, with 12 bases left between them. The CDR3 length is 16 residues. CDR3 amino acids: CASSLAGGQGTDTQYF. Written as DNA, the CDR3 is TGTGCCAGCAGCTTAGCGGGGGGACAGGGCACAGATACGCAGTATTTT.

This clone has just one count. J is TRBJ2-3 and V is TRBV5-6; 9 bases match TRBD2. Losses at the gene ends were 0 bases for V and 2 bases for J; bases not matched to a gene: 10. CDR1 is SGHDT and CDR2 is YYEEEE in the germline V gene. The CDR3 has 18 residues. CDR3 nucleotide sequence: TGTGCCAGCAGCTTGGTTTCCAGCGGGAGGAAGAACACAGATACGCAGTATTTT. It encodes CASSLVSSGRKNTDTQYF.

This sequence joins TRBV7-3 and TRBJ1-1; maybe TRBD1 (6 bases). Trimming took 1 base from V and 5 from J, leaving 14 bases between them. The V gene's germline CDR1 is SGHTA and CDR2 FQGTGA. CDR3 length: 15 residues. CDR3 amino acids: CASSLNGGAGTEAFF. The CDR3 DNA is TGTGCCAGCAGCTTAAACGGGGGGGCAGGGACTGAAGCTTTCTTT.

The table lists this clone with a count of one. The chain carries TRBV12-5 and TRBJ1-1; D unclear. Trimming pared 4 bases from V and 6 bases from J, leaving 12 bases between. There are 13 residues in the CDR3. Germline V lookup: CDR1 LGHNT, CDR2 FRNRAP. CDR3 coding DNA: TGTGCTAGTGGTTCCGAACCGGGAGCTGAAGCTTTCTTT. The encoded protein is CASGSEPGAEAFF.

The V gene is TRBV27, the J gene TRBJ2-5; 10 bases agree with TRBD2. Trimming took 6 bases from V and 7 from J; bases not matched to a gene: 20. The germline V gene encodes CDR1 MNHEY and CDR2 SMNVEV (reference sequence). CDR3 length: 18 amino acids. The CDR3 loop reads CASSPLGVAGGLGGTQYF. The CDR3 DNA reads TGTGCCAGCAGCCCACTGGGGGTAGCGGGGGGCCTCGGGGGGACCCAGTACTTC.

This chain connects TRBV30 to TRBJ2-2; TRBD1 might be the D (6 bases). Trimming removed 4 bases at V and 1 base at J, with 10 bases between. This CDR3 is built from 14 residues. CDR1 is GTSNPN and CDR2 is SVGIG in the germline V gene (reference sequence). CDR3: CAWKQDRNTGELFF. In DNA form, the CDR3 reads TGTGCCTGGAAACAGGACAGGAACACCGGGGAGCTGTTTTTT. Together with reference TRBV30 and TRBJ2-2, the CDR3 gives the full variable domain: SQTIHQWPATLVQPVGSPLSLECTVEGTSNPNLYWYRQAAGRGLQLLFYSVGIGQISSEVPQNLSASRPQDRQFILSSKKLLLSDSGFYLCAWKQDRNTGELFFGEGSRLTVL.

This clone is a singleton in its sample. This chain links TRBV21-1 with TRBJ2-5; TRBD1 reflects the table's D call only, with no check against the DNA. TRBV21-1 is noted as a pseudogene. The CDR3 contains 16 residues. The CDR3 DNA is TGTGCCAGCAGCCCAGGGAACAGGGGGAGGGAAGAGACCCAGTACTTC. It encodes CASSPGNRGREETQYF.

V is TRBV30 and J is TRBJ2-1; 9 bases match TRBD2. This CDR3 has 16 residues. Germline lookup yields CDR1 GTSNPN and CDR2 SVGIG (reference sequence). V lost 3 bases, J lost 4 bases, and 10 bases stayed unmatched. The CDR3 spells CAWRDHPSGVYNEQFF. The CDR3 DNA sequence: TGTGCCTGGAGGGACCACCCTAGCGGGGTTTACAATGAGCAGTTCTTC.

The J gene is TRBJ1-1, the V gene TRBV15; D call uncertain. Per the germline V gene, CDR1 is LNHNV and CDR2 is YYDKDF (reference sequence). The CDR3 sequence is 15 residues long. Deletions cut 0 bases from V and 4 bases from J, with 12 bases between. CDR3 bases: TGTGCCACCAGCAGAGATAGTTTGATGAGCACTGAAGCTTTCTTT. Translating gives CATSRDSLMSTEAFF.

This clone was seen only once. V gene TRBV19 combines with J gene TRBJ1-1, with 8 bases lining up with TRBD1. CDR3 length equals 14 residues. The V gene end was trimmed by 6 bases and the J gene end by 0 bases; junction bases not matched to a gene: 3. Looked up from germline, CDR1 is LNHDA and CDR2 is SQIVND (reference sequence). CDR3 nucleotides: TGTGCCAGTAGGACAGGGGCCATGAACACTGAAGCTTTCTTT. This codes for CASRTGAMNTEAFF.

The rearrangement joins TRBV6-5 to TRBJ2-4; D ambiguous. Germline V gene lookup returns CDR1 MNHEY and CDR2 SVGAGI. Trimming stripped 3 bases from V and 9 bases from J, with 15 bases between. This CDR3 contains 14 residues. CDR3 sequence (DNA): TGTGCCAGCAGTTATACGGGTCCCCTAGGCATTCAGTACTTC. This codes for CASSYTGPLGIQYF.

The table lists this clone with a few counts. The gene calls are TRBV27 and TRBJ2-5; 9 nucleotides agree with TRBD1. V was clipped by 5 bases and J by 4 bases; unmatched bases: 8. Germline assignment: CDR1 MNHEY and CDR2 SMNVEV (reference sequence). This CDR3 contains 15 residues. CDR3 bases: TGTGCCAGCAGTCCAGGGACAGGGTCAGCAGAGACCCAGTACTTC. Its protein is CASSPGTGSAETQYF.

Comments on this clone: The junction departs from the called germline gene at one end, perhaps through a read error. The gene calls are TRBV4-3 and TRBJ2-7; D might be TRBD2 (6 bases). CDR3 size: 10 residues. CDR1 and CDR2 (germline): LGHNA, YSLEER. DNA for the CDR3: TGCGCCAGCAGCCGCCGCCGGCGGGGCTTC. This encodes CASSRRRRGF.

V usage is TRBV9 and J usage is TRBJ2-7; 13 nucleotides line up with TRBD2. Germline V gives CDR1 SGDLS, CDR2 YYNGEE. The CDR3 is made up of 16 amino acids. After removal of 4 bases from V and 0 bases from J, the junction contained 4 bases not matched to a gene. The chain's CDR3 is CASSPGTSGTSYEQYF. CDR3 bases: TGTGCCAGCAGCCCCGGGACTAGCGGGACCTCCTACGAGCAGTACTTC.

The J gene is TRBJ1-5, the V gene TRBV19, with D possibly being TRBD1 (5 bases). The CDR3 is 18 amino acids. Germline CDR1 LNHDA, CDR2 SQIVND (reference sequence). Between the trimmed V and J ends, which lost 6 bases and 1 base, there was a span of 22 bases. CDR3 sequence: CASRAVRSAGLSNQPQHF. The CDR3 DNA is TGTGCCAGTAGGGCGGTCCGGTCAGCAGGGTTGAGCAATCAGCCCCAGCATTTT.

This chain connects TRBV6-5 to TRBJ2-1; perhaps TRBD2 as D (6 bases). This CDR3 comprises 16 residues. Between the trimmed V and J ends, which lost 4 bases and 7 bases, there was a span of 20 bases. Germline CDR1 and CDR2: MNHEY and SVGAGI. The DNA of the CDR3 is TGTGCCAGCAGTTGGGCCCGCGGGACGGTAAGAAATGAGCAGTTCTTC. Its translation is CASSWARGTVRNEQFF.

The chain employs TRBV30 and TRBJ1-5, with D possibly being TRBD1 (5 bases). This CDR3 spans 14 amino acids. V was trimmed by 2 bases and J by 4 bases, leaving 12 bases between them. The germline CDR1 and CDR2 sequences are GTSNPN and SVGIG (reference sequence). The CDR3 coding sequence is TGTGCCTGGAGTACAAGGACACCTAATCAGCCCCAGCATTTT. Residues: CAWSTRTPNQPQHF.

CDR3 residues: CASSSWTGGQSGSNEQFF. The CDR3 coding sequence is TGTGCCAGCAGTTCCTGGACAGGGGGCCAAAGTGGTAGCAATGAGCAGTTCTTC. The V and J genes are TRBV27 and TRBJ2-1, with 11 bases aligning to TRBD1. V lost 4 bases and J lost 6; bases outside the gene matches: 14. This CDR3 is 18 amino acids long. Germline V gene sequence: CDR1 MNHEY, CDR2 SMNVEV (reference sequence).

The rearrangement links TRBV4-2 to TRBJ1-5, with 12 bases identical to TRBD1. The CDR3 spans 17 residues. The V gene's germline CDR1 is LGHNA and CDR2 YNFKEQ. Germline trimming cut 3 bases from V and 8 bases from J; bases unmatched to any gene: 11. The CDR3 coding sequence is TGTGCCAGCAGCCAGCTTTCGGGACAGGGGGCCAGCAAGCCCCAGCATTTT. Encoded protein: CASSQLSGQGASKPQHF.

In regard to this clone: The junction and the germline gene differ at one end; a read error may be behind it. The identical CDR3 is also encoded by other nucleotide sequences in the sample. The chain has TRBV25-1 and TRBJ2-6; D unclear. CDR1 MGHDK and CDR2 SYGVNS come from the germline V gene. There are 15 residues in the CDR3. CDR3 amino acids: CASSDQNSGANVLTF. For the CDR3, the DNA is TGCGCCAGCAGTGATCAAAACTCTGGGGCCAACGTCCTGACTTTC.

J is TRBJ2-2 and V is TRBV29-1; 7 bases map to TRBD1. V was pared by 6 bases and J by 6 bases, with 4 bases of the junction left unmatched. CDR3 size: 12 residues. Germline assignment: CDR1 SQVTM and CDR2 ANQGSEA. The CDR3 loop is CSVPQGAGELFF. In nucleotides, the CDR3 is TGCAGCGTCCCCCAGGGGGCCGGGGAGCTGTTTTTT.

This clone came up once. This chain uses TRBV18 with TRBJ1-4, with D perhaps matching TRBD1 (6 bases). The CDR3 spans 14 residues. Germline CDR1 and CDR2: KGHSH and LQKENI. V was trimmed by 4 bases and J by 8 bases, leaving 14 bases between them. CDR3 protein: CASSQGRGYEKLFF. CDR3 in DNA: TGTGCCAGCTCACAAGGCAGGGGATACGAAAAACTGTTTTTT.

The V and J genes are TRBV10-3 and TRBJ1-6; TRBD1 agrees at 11 bases. Looked up from germline, CDR1 is ENHRY and CDR2 is SYGVKD. The ends lost 5 bases at V and 9 bases at J; junction bases unmatched: 9. The CDR3 totals 16 residues. CDR3 in amino acids: CAISSPGQGASSPLHF. CDR3 DNA: TGTGCCATCAGTTCCCCCGGACAGGGGGCCTCTTCACCCCTCCACTTT.

This chain links TRBV6-6 with TRBJ2-1; D uncertain. This CDR3 contains 12 residues. From germline, CDR1 is MNHNY and CDR2 SVGAGI (reference sequence). Trimming removed 6 bases at V and 8 bases at J, with 11 bases between. CDR3 DNA sequence: TGTGCCAGCAGCCCCGCGGTGTATGAGCAGTTCTTC. This sequence encodes CASSPAVYEQFF.

The V call is TRBV5-4, the J call TRBJ2-1; D not resolved. Germline assignment: CDR1 SGHNT and CDR2 YYREEE (reference sequence). This CDR3 region has 13 residues. V shed 1 base and J shed 5 bases, with 7 bases lying between them. This CDR3 reads CASSLNSNNEQFF. The CDR3 nucleotides read TGTGCCAGCAGCTTGAACAGCAACAATGAGCAGTTCTTC.

The chain joins TRBV7-3 to TRBJ1-1, with D possibly TRBD1 on 5 matching bases. This CDR3 has 13 amino acids. V shed 5 bases and J shed 5 bases, with 12 bases lying between them. Germline CDR1 SGHTA, CDR2 FQGTGA. The CDR3 protein is CASSRGAGTEAFF. As DNA, the CDR3 is TGTGCCAGCAGCCGGGGCGCGGGGACTGAAGCTTTCTTT.